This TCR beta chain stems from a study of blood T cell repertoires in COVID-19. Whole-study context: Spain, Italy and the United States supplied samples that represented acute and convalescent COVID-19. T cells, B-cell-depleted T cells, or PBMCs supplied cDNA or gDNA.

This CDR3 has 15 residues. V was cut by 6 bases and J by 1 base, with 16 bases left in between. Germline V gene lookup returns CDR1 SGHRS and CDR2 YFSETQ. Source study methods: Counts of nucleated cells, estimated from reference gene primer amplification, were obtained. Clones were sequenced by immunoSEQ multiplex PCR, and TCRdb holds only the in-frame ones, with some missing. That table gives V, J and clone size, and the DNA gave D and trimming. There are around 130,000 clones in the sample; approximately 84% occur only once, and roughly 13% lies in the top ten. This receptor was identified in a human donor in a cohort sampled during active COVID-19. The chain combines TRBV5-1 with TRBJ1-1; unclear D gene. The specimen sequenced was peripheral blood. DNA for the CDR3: TGCGCCAGCACCCTCTCCGGCGGTACGAACACTGAAGCTTTCTTT. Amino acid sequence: CASTLSGGTNTEAFF.